This T cell receptor beta chain was obtained from a study of beta chain features in type 1 diabetes. Overall study: Healthy donors and patients showed comparable age, gender and cell yields.

Each population that was sorted was more than 95% pure. Germline lookup yields CDR1 MGHRA and CDR2 YSYEKL. The CDR3 loop spans 15 amino acids. Trimming removed 0 bases at V and 4 bases at J, with 12 bases between. cDNA synthesis used the whole RNA isolate, giving expressed TCRB sequences. Sequencing used immunoSEQ multiplex PCR; TCRdb keeps in-frame clones, though not all of them. Of 200,000 to 300,000 clones in the sample, 11% to 15% are singletons; the top ten hold about 0.027%. This receptor was obtained from a woman between 40 and 55 years old in good health. The rearrangement joins TRBV4-1 to TRBJ1-2; D gene uncertain. Sequenced input: naive CD4+ T cells from blood. CDR3 in DNA: TGCGCCAGCAGCCAAGATGCCAGTAGGAGCTATGGCTACACCTTC. Translating gives CASSQDASRSYGYTF.